These 15 T cell receptor beta chains originate from one sample sequenced in a study of cytomegalovirus exposure and HLA in healthy donors. Clones were read by immunoSEQ multiplex PCR, and TCRdb kept only the in-frame ones, dropping some. The sample has about 130,000 clones; 89% are singletons. The source material was PBMCs. All receptors come from a young woman in good health and CMV-seropositive.

J is TRBJ2-7 and V is TRBV5-1; tentatively, D is TRBD1 (5 bases). CDR1 and CDR2 (germline): SGHRS, YFSETQ. V shed 6 bases and J shed 1 base, with 17 bases lying between them. CDR3 length: 15 amino acids. The CDR3 DNA is TGCGCCAGCAAGGGGTCCGCGACCAGATCCTACGAGCAGTACTTC. It specifies CASKGSATRSYEQYF. Full variable domain (remainder filled in from reference TRBV5-1 and TRBJ2-7): KAGVTQTPRYLIKTRGQQVTLSCSPISGHRSVSWYQQTPGQGLQFLFEYFSETQRNKGNFPGRFSGRQFSNSRSEMNVSTLELGDSALYLCASKGSATRSYEQYFGPGTRLTVT.

The chain carries TRBV6-6 and TRBJ1-3; D is possibly TRBD1 (5 bases). CDR1 and CDR2 from the germline V gene are MNHNY and SVGAGI (reference sequence). The CDR3 loop spans 13 amino acids. Trimming left V 8 bases short and J 4 bases short, with 12 bases between. The CDR3, as DNA: TGTGCCAGCGGCCAGGGTTCGGGAAACACCATATATTTT. It encodes CASGQGSGNTIYF.

J is TRBJ1-1 and V is TRBV5-4; 7 positions agree with TRBD1. CDR3 length: 12 amino acids. CDR1 and CDR2 (germline): SGHNT, YYREEE (reference sequence). The V gene end was trimmed by 3 bases and the J gene end by 8 bases; junction bases not matched to a gene: 4. The DNA of the CDR3 is TGTGCCAGCAGCTCTGACAGGGTAGAAGCTTTCTTT. Translated: CASSSDRVEAFF. The full variable domain, rest sourced from reference TRBV5-4 and TRBJ1-1, is ETGVTQSPTHLIKTRGQQVTLRCSSQSGHNTVSWYQQALGQGPQFIFQYYREEENGRGNFPPRFSGLQFPNYSSELNVNALELDDSALYLCASSSDRVEAFFGQGTRLTVV.

The chain employs TRBV9 and TRBJ2-1; tentatively, D is TRBD1 (5 bases). Germline V gene lookup returns CDR1 SGDLS and CDR2 YYNGEE. The length of the CDR3 is 17 residues. Trimming stripped 1 base from V and 0 bases from J, with 14 bases between. The CDR3, as DNA: TGTGCCAGCAGCGTAACAGGTCCCGGAAACTCCTACAATGAGCAGTTCTTC. As protein: CASSVTGPGNSYNEQFF. Full variable domain (missing parts from reference TRBV9 and TRBJ2-1): DSGVTQTPKHLITATGQRVTLRCSPRSGDLSVYWYQQSLDQGLQFLIQYYNGEERAKGNILERFSAQQFPDLHSELNLSSLELGDSALYFCASSVTGPGNSYNEQFFGPGTRLTVL.

The chain links TRBV30 to TRBJ1-2, with 9 bases lining up with TRBD1. CDR3 length: 13 amino acids. V shed 0 bases, J shed 5 bases, and the junction held 1 base outside the gene matches. Germline V lookup: CDR1 GTSNPN, CDR2 SVGIG (reference sequence). The CDR3 loop is CAWSVGTGYGYTF. The CDR3 bases are TGTGCCTGGAGTGTAGGGACAGGGTATGGCTACACCTTC. The full variable domain, in which reference TRBV30 and TRBJ1-2 provide the parts outside the CDR3, is SQTIHQWPATLVQPVGSPLSLECTVEGTSNPNLYWYRQAAGRGLQLLFYSVGIGQISSEVPQNLSASRPQDRQFILSSKKLLLSDSGFYLCAWSVGTGYGYTFGSGTRLTVV.

The gene calls are TRBV9 and TRBJ2-5, with 7 positions matching TRBD2. J lost 1 base, V lost 2 bases, and 8 bases had no gene match. The CDR3 covers 16 residues. CDR1 and CDR2 (germline): SGDLS, YYNGEE. CDR3 residues: CASSVTIGGVQETQYF. CDR3 coding DNA: TGTGCCAGCAGCGTGACCATTGGGGGGGTCCAAGAGACCCAGTACTTC.

This clone was found once. The V gene is TRBV14, the J gene TRBJ2-7; no clear D. Trimming shortened V by 4 bases and J by 2 bases, and 9 bases separated the two germline ends. The CDR3 covers 13 residues. Germline CDR1 SGHDN, CDR2 FVKESK. Here the CDR3 DNA reads TGTGCCAGCAGCCCACGACAAACCTACGAGCAGTACTTC. Amino acids: CASSPRQTYEQYF.

This chain connects TRBV15 to TRBJ1-5; 8 nucleotides agree with TRBD1. From germline, CDR1 is LNHNV and CDR2 YYDKDF (reference sequence). V was clipped by 6 bases and J by 4 bases; unmatched bases: 11. The CDR3 loop spans 16 amino acids. DNA of the CDR3: TGTGCCACCAGAGAGCTTCGAGGACAGGGTAATCAGCCCCAGCATTTT. It translates to CATRELRGQGNQPQHF.

The chain combines TRBV11-3 with TRBJ1-6; D is possibly TRBD1 (6 bases). The ends were cut back, 0 bases at V and 9 bases at J, with 6 bases in the middle. CDR3 length: 13 residues. Germline V gene lookup returns CDR1 SGHNT and CDR2 YENEEA. Here the CDR3 reads CASSLEQGSPLHF. Written as DNA, the CDR3 is TGTGCCAGCAGCTTAGAACAGGGTTCACCCCTCCACTTT.

The chain is built from TRBV11-1 and TRBJ1-3; TRBD1 matches 7 bases. After removal of 5 bases from V and 0 bases from J, the junction contained 4 bases not matched to a gene. CDR1 and CDR2 (germline): SGHAT, FQDESV (reference sequence). The length of the CDR3 is 15 residues. The CDR3 DNA follows: TGTGCCAGCAGCATGACAGGGATCTCTGGAAACACCATATATTTT. This translates into CASSMTGISGNTIYF.

V gene TRBV7-9 combines with J gene TRBJ2-7, with 12 bases identical to TRBD1. Germline loops: CDR1 SEHNR, CDR2 FQNEAQ (reference sequence). Trimming took 6 bases from V and 4 from J; bases not matched to a gene: 10. The CDR3 runs to 16 residues. CDR3 sequence: CASRGKGTGGPYEQYF. In DNA form, the CDR3 reads TGTGCCAGCAGGGGGAAGGGGACAGGGGGCCCGTACGAGCAGTACTTC.

This chain connects TRBV28 to TRBJ2-5, with TRBD2 matching over 7 bases. CDR3 length: 14 amino acids. In germline, CDR1 is MDHEN, CDR2 SYDVKM. With 1 base clipped from V and 4 bases from J, the junction kept 3 bases outside the gene matches. CDR3 protein: CASSLSGGGETQYF. The CDR3 DNA reads as TGTGCCAGCAGTTTATCGGGGGGAGGAGAGACCCAGTACTTC.

The chain links TRBV4-2 to TRBJ2-7; 9 bases fit TRBD2. Germline assignment: CDR1 LGHNA and CDR2 YNFKEQ. CDR3 length: 15 amino acids. With 0 bases clipped from V and 5 bases from J, the junction kept 5 bases outside the gene matches. The CDR3 DNA follows: TGTGCCAGCAGCCAAGATGGCCTAGCGGGGAACGAGCAGTACTTC. This encodes CASSQDGLAGNEQYF.

The rearrangement links TRBV6-1 to TRBJ1-2, with TRBD1 as a possible D gene (5 bases). V lost 2 bases and J 4 bases, leaving 14 bases between the germline ends. This CDR3 comprises 15 residues. Germline V gene data show CDR1 as MNHNS and CDR2 as SASEGT. The CDR3 region is CASSELIGVAYGYTF. The CDR3 region has the DNA TGTGCCAGCAGTGAATTGATAGGGGTCGCCTATGGCTACACCTTC.

This chain connects TRBV11-2 to TRBJ2-3; 10 bases match TRBD2. V lost 5 bases, J lost 2 bases, and 7 bases stayed unmatched. Germline CDR1 is SGHAT and CDR2 is FQNNGV. The CDR3 runs to 16 residues. The CDR3 loop reads CASSPIAGGITDTQYF. CDR3 coding DNA: TGTGCCAGCAGCCCGATAGCGGGGGGTATCACAGATACGCAGTATTTT. Complete variable domain (other parts from reference TRBV11-2 and TRBJ2-3): EAGVAQSPRYKIIEKRQSVAFWCNPISGHATLYWYQQILGQGPKLLIQFQNNGVVDDSQLPKDRFSAERLKGVDSTLKIQPAKLEDSAVYLCASSPIAGGITDTQYFGPGTRLTVL.